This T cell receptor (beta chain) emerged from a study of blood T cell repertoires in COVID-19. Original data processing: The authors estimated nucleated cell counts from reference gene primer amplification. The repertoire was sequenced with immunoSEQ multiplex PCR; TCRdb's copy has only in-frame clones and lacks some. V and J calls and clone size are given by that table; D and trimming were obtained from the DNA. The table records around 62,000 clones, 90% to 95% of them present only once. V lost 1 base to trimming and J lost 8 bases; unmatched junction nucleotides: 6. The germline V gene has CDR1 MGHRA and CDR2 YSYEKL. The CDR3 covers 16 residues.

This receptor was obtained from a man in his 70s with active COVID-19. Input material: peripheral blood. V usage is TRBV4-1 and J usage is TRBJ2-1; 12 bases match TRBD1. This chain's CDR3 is CASSQGPGQGADEQFF. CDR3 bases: TGCGCCAGCAGCCAAGGGCCGGGACAGGGGGCTGATGAGCAGTTCTTC.